One and the same sample provided the 24 T cell receptor beta chains below, sequenced in a study of CD8+ T cells in alopecia areata. TCR sequencing used cDNA made by reverse transcription of extracted RNA. Only in-frame clones appear in the TCRdb table, and some are missing; sequencing was by immunoSEQ multiplex PCR. The sample includes about 110,000 clones, none of them occurring once. The sample consisted of lesional skin. These receptors originate from a C3H/HeJ mouse with alopecia areata. The MHC haplotype of the strain is H2-k.

Concerning this clone itself: Gene names follow the mouse nomenclature. The read is 4 residues too short to cover the CDR3 end, so that end is filled in from the germline J gene. The rearrangement links TRBV1 to TRBJ2-1, with 10 bases that match TRBD2. CDR1 is NSQYPW and CDR2 is LRSPGD in the germline V gene (reference sequence). This CDR3 is built from 15 residues. This CDR3 is CTCSSRTGGGAEQFF. The CDR3 DNA, read in part, is TGCACCTGCAGTTCCAGGACTGGGGGAGGCGCT.

In its sample, this clone was seen a few times. At residue 11, the TCRdb protein departs from the DNA translation, so the protein shown here was derived from the DNA itself. Mouse germline and gene names are used. The read finishes 3 residues shy of the CDR3 end, and the germline J gene is used to complete it. The rearrangement joins TRBV19 to TRBJ1-3; no clear D gene. The CDR3 sequence is 14 residues long. V was pared by 5 bases and J by 0 bases, with 9 bases between. Germline CDR1 and CDR2: FNHDT and SITEND (reference sequence). The CDR3 loop reads CASSRINSGNTLYF. The CDR3 bases that were read are TGTGCCAGCAGCCGTATCAATTCTGGAAATACG.

Concerning this clone itself: Germline and genes: mouse. The read ends 4 residues before the CDR3 terminus; that terminus is restored from the germline J gene. V and J are TRBV13-3 and TRBJ1-4, with D possibly being TRBD1 (6 bases). The CDR3 is 12 amino acids. The germline gives CDR1 NNHDY, CDR2 SYVADS. The CDR3 bases that were read are TGTGCCAGCAGGGACAGCTCCGAA. It yields the protein CASRDSSE. The complete CDR3 reads CASRDSSERLFF.

This clone was observed a few times. Gene names refer to mouse genes. The sequence runs out 4 residues before the end of the CDR3; the remainder is reconstructed from the germline J gene. The V gene is TRBV13-3, the J gene TRBJ2-5, with TRBD2 matching 12 bases. This CDR3 spans 14 amino acids. Per the germline V gene, CDR1 is NNHDY and CDR2 is SYVADS. CDR3 DNA (partial): TGTGCCAGCAGGAGGGACTGGGGGGAGGAC. Its protein product is CASRRDWGED. The entire CDR3 reads CASRRDWGEDTQYF.

This clone was seen a handful of times. Gene names are the mouse ones. The CDR3 goes on 4 residues after the read ends, and that part is filled in from the germline J gene. The V call is TRBV1, the J call TRBJ1-1; 7 positions agree with TRBD1. Trimming removed 3 bases from V and 3 bases from J; junction bases left unmatched: 4. Germline loops: CDR1 NSQYPW, CDR2 LRSPGD (reference sequence). The CDR3 extends over 14 amino acids. The CDR3 sequence is CTCSARGRDTEVFF. Partial CDR3 DNA: TGCACCTGCAGTGCCAGGGGGAGGGACACA.

This clone came up many times. The gene names given are mouse names. The read halts 4 residues ahead of the CDR3 end, with the missing end drawn from the germline J gene. The V gene is TRBV13-3, the J gene TRBJ2-7; 8 bases map to TRBD1. The CDR3 has 13 amino acids. The ends lost 9 bases at V and 0 bases at J; junction bases unmatched: 5. The germline CDR1 and CDR2 sequences are NNHDY and SYVADS. The chain's CDR3 is CATGQGSSYEQYF. The CDR3 DNA, read in part, is TGTGCCACAGGACAGGGAAGCTCCTAT.

This clone was counted only a few times. Any gene name here is a mouse gene name. Partial CDR3 DNA: TGTGCCAGCAGTCCCGGACAGCCC. Its translation is CASSPGQP. The entire CDR3 sequence reads CASSPGQPDYTF. This chain links TRBV13-1 with TRBJ1-2, with D maybe TRBD1 (6 bases). The observed sequence ends 4 residues before the CDR3 terminus, with the missing tail filled in from the germline J gene. CDR1 is NSHNY and CDR2 is SYGAGN in the germline V gene. The CDR3 contains 12 residues.

This clone occurred a few times. Gene names and germline refer to mouse. The CDR3 protein is CASSQAGGNERLFF. The covered CDR3 bases are TGTGCCAGCAGCCAGGCAGGGGGCAACGAA. The gene calls are TRBV5 and TRBJ1-4; 7 bases agree with TRBD1. The CDR3 extends 4 residues past the end of the read, so its final part is completed from the germline J gene. The CDR3 is 14 residues long. The J segment lost 4 bases and the V segment lost 3 bases, leaving 2 bases of the junction unmatched. Looked up from germline, CDR1 is LGHNA and CDR2 is YNLKQL (reference sequence).

To note about this clone: Gene labels here are mouse ones. The read is 4 residues too short to cover the CDR3 end, so that end is filled in from the germline J gene. This chain uses TRBV1 with TRBJ2-7; D may be TRBD1 (7 bases). V lost 2 bases, J lost 3 bases, and 11 bases lay in between. Germline-derived CDR1 and CDR2 are NSQYPW and LRSPGD (reference sequence). The CDR3 is 14 amino acids. Here the CDR3 reads CTCSATRGDYEQYF. The sequenced CDR3 bases are TGCACCTGCAGTGCAACCAGGGGGGACTAT.

This clone turned up a few times. The gene names given are mouse names. The CDR3 goes on 4 residues after the read ends, and that part is filled in from the germline J gene. The chain joins TRBV13-3 to TRBJ2-4; 11 bases align to TRBD2. CDR1 is NNHDY, CDR2 SYVADS, per germline. After removal of 5 bases from V and 3 bases from J, the junction contained 8 bases not matched to a gene. The CDR3 length is 16 residues. CDR3 DNA (partial): TGTGCCAGCAGAACCGGGACTGGGGGCGGACAAAAC. Its protein product is CASRTGTGGGQN. The full-length CDR3 reads as CASRTGTGGGQNTLYF.

This clone was seen a few times. Each gene name is a mouse one. The CDR3 end is not reached by the read, which stops 4 residues before it; the germline J gene fills it in. The sample has other DNA sequences that encode this CDR3 too. V is TRBV31 and J is TRBJ2-7, with 11 nucleotides matching TRBD1. The germline V gene encodes CDR1 GKSSPN and CDR2 SITVG. The CDR3 is 14 amino acids. Partial CDR3 DNA: TGTGCCTGGAGTCCTCGGACAGGGGGCGAT. As protein: CAWSPRTGGD. From start to end, the CDR3 is CAWSPRTGGDEQYF.

In regard to this clone: Genes and germline come from the mouse. The CDR3 goes on 4 residues after the read ends, and that part is filled in from the germline J gene. The rearrangement links TRBV13-1 to TRBJ2-5; D is perhaps TRBD2 (5 bases). Germline CDR1 is NSHNY and CDR2 is SYGAGN. V lost 1 base to trimming and J lost 2 bases, with 11 bases between them. The CDR3 spans 15 residues. CDR3 bases read: TGTGCCAGCAGTGATCGAGGGTGGGGCCAAGAC. It is translated as CASSDRGWGQD. In full, the CDR3 is CASSDRGWGQDTQYF.

This clone turned up a few times. Mouse gene names apply. Read sequence stops 4 residues before the CDR3 end, and the germline J gene provides the missing end. The chain employs TRBV13-3 and TRBJ1-4; possibly TRBD1 for D (6 bases). Germline CDR1 NNHDY, CDR2 SYVADS. The ends were cut back, 6 bases at V and 4 bases at J, with 10 bases in the middle. CDR3 size: 13 residues. CDR3 region: CASTGDINERLFF. The DNA read from the CDR3 is TGTGCCAGCACCGGGGACATCAACGAA.

This clone showed up just a few times. These gene names are mouse names. The CDR3 goes on 4 residues after the read ends, and that part is filled in from the germline J gene. The V gene is TRBV13-1, the J gene TRBJ2-3, with 9 bases identical to TRBD2. This CDR3 contains 14 residues. CDR1 is NSHNY and CDR2 is SYGAGN in the germline V gene. Germline trimming cut 4 bases from V and 2 bases from J; bases unmatched to any gene: 2. CDR3 bases read: TGTGCCAGCAGTACTGGGGGGAATGCAGAA. Protein sequence: CASSTGGNAE. The CDR3 as a whole reads CASSTGGNAETLYF.

About this clone: The gene names given are mouse names. The read stops 4 residues short of the end of the CDR3; the missing end is completed from the germline J gene. The chain recombines TRBV13-1 with TRBJ1-1, with D tentatively TRBD1 (5 bases). Germline CDR1 reads NSHNY; CDR2 reads SYGAGN. V was cut by 0 bases and J by 1 base, with 10 bases left in between. The CDR3 has 15 amino acids. The part of the CDR3 DNA that was read is TGTGCCAGCAGTGATGCAGTGGGGGGGAACACA. This translates into CASSDAVGGNT. In full, the CDR3 reads CASSDAVGGNTEVFF.

This clone has only a few counts. The germline and genes are mouse ones. The CDR3 end lies 4 residues beyond the end of the read and is filled in from the germline J gene. V gene TRBV31 combines with J gene TRBJ2-1; TRBD1 is a possible D gene (6 bases). This CDR3 comprises 12 residues. The germline V gene has CDR1 GKSSPN and CDR2 SITVG. Trimming took off 3 bases at V and 5 bases at J, with 8 bases between the two ends. The sequenced CDR3 bases are TGTGCCTGGAGCGGGGACAATGCT. Amino acids: CAWSGDNA. Given in full, the CDR3 is CAWSGDNAEQFF.

This clone has a handful of counts. The gene symbols are mouse symbols. The CDR3 extends 4 residues past the end of the read, so its final part is completed from the germline J gene. The gene calls are TRBV19 and TRBJ2-1; TRBD1 agrees at 8 bases. CDR1 is FNHDT and CDR2 is SITEND in the germline V gene (reference sequence). This CDR3 comprises 16 residues. J lost 3 bases, V lost 4 bases, and 9 bases had no gene match. CDR3 loop: CASSQDRGVFYAEQFF. CDR3 bases read: TGTGCCAGCAGTCAAGACAGGGGCGTCTTCTATGCT.

Notes on this clone: Gene names refer to mouse genes. The CDR3 extends 4 residues past the end of the read, so its final part is completed from the germline J gene. This chain joins TRBV1 and TRBJ2-1; the match to TRBD1 covers 8 bases. CDR3 size: 15 residues. Germline V gene lookup returns CDR1 NSQYPW and CDR2 LRSPGD (reference sequence). The trim removed 2 bases at V and 3 bases at J, leaving 3 bases unmatched. The part of the CDR3 DNA that was read is TGCACCTGCAGTGCACTCGGACAGGGCTATGCT. Protein sequence: CTCSALGQGYA. The entire CDR3 sequence reads CTCSALGQGYAEQFF.

Concerning this clone: Gene labels here are mouse ones. The read halts 4 residues ahead of the CDR3 end, with the missing end drawn from the germline J gene. Other nucleotide sequences from this sample produce the same CDR3. This chain links TRBV13-3 with TRBJ2-2; TRBD1 matches 8 bases. CDR1 is NNHDY and CDR2 is SYVADS in the germline V gene. The trim removed 4 bases at V and 0 bases at J, leaving 5 bases unmatched. The CDR3 contains 16 residues. CDR3: CASSPGQGANTGQLYF. The covered CDR3 bases are TGTGCCAGCAGTCCTGGACAGGGCGCAAACACCGGG.

Regarding this clone: Genes here carry mouse names. Read data end 4 residues before the CDR3 end; the end is taken from the germline J gene. This sequence joins TRBV1 and TRBJ2-7, with D tentatively TRBD1 (5 bases). Trimming shortened V by 6 bases and J by 0 bases, and 9 bases separated the two germline ends. The CDR3 is 13 residues long. From germline, CDR1 is NSQYPW and CDR2 LRSPGD (reference sequence). CDR3 DNA, as far as it was read: TGCACCTGCAGCAGGGCTAGCTCCTAT. Protein product: CTCSRASSY. The complete CDR3 reads CTCSRASSYEQYF.

As for this clone: All gene names here are mouse names. The DNA read from the CDR3 is TGTGCAAGCAGCTTAAGGGACTGGGGGGACGAC. It specifies CASSLRDWGDD. The full CDR3 protein reads CASSLRDWGDDTQYF. The V gene is TRBV16, the J gene TRBJ2-5, with 12 bases that match TRBD2. The read halts 4 residues ahead of the CDR3 end, with the missing end drawn from the germline J gene. The CDR3 has 15 amino acids. The V gene's germline CDR1 is SGHSA and CDR2 FRNQAP. The variable domain in full, with the rest retrieved from reference TRBV16 and TRBJ2-5, is NAGVIQTPRHKVTGKGQEATLWCEPISGHSAVFWYRQTIVQGLEFLTYFRNQAPIDDSGMPKERFSAQMPNQSHSTLKIQSTQPQDSAVYLCASSLRDWGDDTQYFGPGTRLLVL.

In this sample, this clone turned up a few times. Any gene name here is a mouse gene name. The read halts 4 residues ahead of the CDR3 end, with the missing end drawn from the germline J gene. V gene TRBV1 combines with J gene TRBJ1-4, with TRBD1 as a possible D gene (5 bases). The CDR3 sequence is 14 residues long. V dropped 4 bases and J dropped 4 bases, with 10 bases sitting between them. Germline lookup yields CDR1 NSQYPW and CDR2 LRSPGD (reference sequence). The chain's CDR3 is CTCSETDFNERLFF. The sequenced part of the CDR3 DNA is TGCACCTGCAGTGAGACAGATTTCAACGAA.

Notes on this clone: One junction end does not reproduce the germline sequence, and a read error may be involved. These gene names are mouse names. The sequenced part of the CDR3 DNA is TGCGCCTGCAGTGCAGAGAGGCTGGGGAGCTCCTAT. This sequence encodes CACSAERLGSSY. The whole CDR3 sequence reads CACSAERLGSSYEQYF. The chain links TRBV1 to TRBJ2-7; TRBD2 is a possible D gene (6 bases). The read comes to an end 4 residues before the CDR3 does, leaving the germline J gene to fill in the end. This CDR3 has 16 residues. Germline V CDR1 and CDR2: NSQYPW, LRSPGD (reference sequence).

This clone was counted a few times. Any gene name here is a mouse gene name. The read halts 4 residues ahead of the CDR3 end, with the missing end drawn from the germline J gene. The V and J genes are TRBV17 and TRBJ1-1; 9 bases are shared with TRBD1. CDR3 length: 16 amino acids. The V gene end was trimmed by 0 bases and the J gene end by 1 base; junction bases not matched to a gene: 3. Germline V gene data show CDR1 as MNHDT and CDR2 as YYDKIL. The sequenced CDR3 bases are TGTGCTAGCAGTAGAGACGAGGGACAGGGAAACACA. Protein: CASSRDEGQGNT. The entire CDR3 is CASSRDEGQGNTEVFF.